This T cell receptor beta chain was recorded in a study of OX40 agonist ivuxolimab in advanced cancers. Study in general: Administration of intravenous ivuxolimab to patients occurred every 2 weeks at 0.01 to 10 mg/kg.

Study-wide points: The authors did not determine the antigen specificity of the expanded peripheral T cells.

As for this clone: Its target is not known.

The assay was immunoSEQ multiplex PCR, and TCRdb's table has in-frame clones only and misses some. This sample has about 48,000 clones, with roughly 81% found just once. The V and J ends lost 1 base and 2 bases respectively, with 18 bases between them. CDR3 length: 17 amino acids. Germline values: CDR1 SGHKS, CDR2 YYEKEE (reference sequence). The sample in question was CD4+ or CD8+ T cells sorted from blood, obtained in a trial of the OX40 agonist ivuxolimab. V gene TRBV5-5 combines with J gene TRBJ1-2; D gene ambiguous. This receptor was taken from an adult with an advanced solid tumor such as melanoma, head and neck, liver or kidney cancer. The CDR3 DNA reads as TGTGCCAGCAGCTTGATGGGCGGAAGGAATACAAACTATGGCTACACCTTC. It is translated as CASSLMGGRNTNYGYTF.